The 5 T cell receptor beta chains below all came from one sample that was sequenced in a study of OX40 agonist ivuxolimab in advanced cancers. The data were produced by immunoSEQ multiplex PCR, yet TCRdb's version contains in-frame clones alone and is incomplete. This sample carries fewer than 85,000 clones, approximately 80% of them seen once, and the ten largest clones take less than 9.5%. The sample in question was CD4+ or CD8+ T cells sorted from blood, obtained in a trial of the OX40 agonist ivuxolimab. These receptors were taken from an adult with an advanced solid tumor such as melanoma, head and neck, liver or kidney cancer.

The chain couples TRBV28 to TRBJ2-1, with 10 bases aligning to TRBD1. This CDR3 region has 16 residues. Germline lookup yields CDR1 MDHEN and CDR2 SYDVKM. Germline trimming cut 6 bases from V and 4 bases from J; bases unmatched to any gene: 9. The CDR3 reads CASRSRGQGGYNEQFF. The CDR3, as DNA: TGTGCCAGCAGGAGCCGCGGACAGGGGGGATACAATGAGCAGTTCTTC.

The chain joins TRBV6-1 to TRBJ1-1, with 7 bases matching TRBD1. V gave up 5 bases and J gave up 1 base; unmatched junction bases: 7. Germline values: CDR1 MNHNS, CDR2 SASEGT. This CDR3 region has 15 residues. The CDR3 sequence is CASSTLRQGNTEAFF. For the CDR3, the DNA is TGTGCCAGCAGTACACTCCGACAGGGGAACACTGAAGCTTTCTTT.

This chain uses TRBV28 with TRBJ2-7; 7 nucleotides match TRBD2. Germline trimming cut 4 bases from V and 3 bases from J; bases unmatched to any gene: 21. The CDR3 covers 19 residues. Germline values: CDR1 MDHEN, CDR2 SYDVKM. CDR3: CASSYPSAGGGEGLYEQYF. The DNA of the CDR3 is TGTGCCAGCAGTTACCCCAGCGCTGGTGGCGGGGAGGGTCTCTACGAGCAGTACTTC.

Judged by abundance, this clone is medium-sized. This sequence joins TRBV28 and TRBJ2-7; 8 bases match TRBD2. V lost 3 bases, J lost 4 bases, and 8 bases stayed unmatched. This CDR3 comprises 15 residues. Germline CDR1 MDHEN, CDR2 SYDVKM. The CDR3 spells CASSLMAGGLYEQYF. The CDR3 nucleotides read TGTGCCAGCAGTTTGATGGCGGGAGGTCTATACGAGCAGTACTTC.

This clone was observed once. The chain employs TRBV10-1 and TRBJ1-4, with a tentative D call TRBD1 (6 bases). CDR1 is WNHNN and CDR2 is SYGVQD in the germline V gene (reference sequence). CDR3 length equals 17 residues. V dropped 3 bases and J dropped 1 base, with 15 bases sitting between them. CDR3 protein: CASSDPDRLGTNEKLFF. As DNA, the CDR3 is TGCGCCAGCAGTGACCCTGACAGGTTAGGAACTAATGAAAAACTGTTTTTT.